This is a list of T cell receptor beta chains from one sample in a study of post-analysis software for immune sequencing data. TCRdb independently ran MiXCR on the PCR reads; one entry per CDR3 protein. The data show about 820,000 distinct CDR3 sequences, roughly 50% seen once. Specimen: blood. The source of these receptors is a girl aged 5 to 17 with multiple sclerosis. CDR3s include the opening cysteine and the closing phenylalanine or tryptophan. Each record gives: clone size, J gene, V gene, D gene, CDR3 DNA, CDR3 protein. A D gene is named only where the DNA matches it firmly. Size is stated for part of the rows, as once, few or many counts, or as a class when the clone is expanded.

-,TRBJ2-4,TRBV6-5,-,TGTGCCAGCAGTTACTCACTAGAAAACATTCAGTACTTC,CASSYSLENIQYF
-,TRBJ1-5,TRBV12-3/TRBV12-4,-,TGTGCCAGCAGTTTTGGGCTCAATCAGCCCCAGCATTTT,CASSFGLNQPQHF
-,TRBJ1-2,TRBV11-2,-,TGTGCCAGCAGCCCCCGGAGGAGTTATGTGTCCTATGGCTACACCTTC,CASSPRRSYVSYGYTF
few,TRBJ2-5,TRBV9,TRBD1,TGTGCCAGCAGCCCCGGGGGACAGGGTCCTACCTGGGAGCAGTACTTC,CASSPGGQGPTWEQYF
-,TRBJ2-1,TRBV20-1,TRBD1,TGCAGTGCTAGGGGACAGGGCGTCCGCAATGAGCAGTTCTTC,CSARGQGVRNEQFF
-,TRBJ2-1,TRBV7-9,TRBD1,TGTGCCAGCAGCACCCGGGACAGGGGGCATGAGCAGTTCTTC,CASSTRDRGHEQFF
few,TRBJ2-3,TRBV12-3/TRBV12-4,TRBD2,TGTGCCAGCAGCTTCCTAGCGGGGGGGATGACGCAGTATTTT,CASSFLAGGMTQYF
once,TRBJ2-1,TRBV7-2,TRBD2,TGTGCCAGCAGCCTACCTGCCGGGAGGCACAGGTTCTTC,CASSLPAGRHRFF
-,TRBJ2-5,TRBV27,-,TGTGCCAGCAGAGAAACCCGGGCTAGACACATTCAGACCCAGTACTTC,CASRETRARHIQTQYF
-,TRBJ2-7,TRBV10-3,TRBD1,TGTGCCATCAGCGGGACAGACTACGAGCAGTACTTC,CAISGTDYEQYF
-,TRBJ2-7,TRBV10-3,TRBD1,TGTGCCATCAGTTCGGGACAGACCTACGAGCAGTACTTC,CAISSGQTYEQYF
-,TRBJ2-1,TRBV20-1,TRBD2,TGCAGTGCTACCGGGACTAGCGGGAACTACAATGAGCAGTTCTTC,CSATGTSGNYNEQFF
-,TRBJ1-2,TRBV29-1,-,TGCAGCGTTGAGTACAGGACCTATGGCTACACCTTC,CSVEYRTYGYTF
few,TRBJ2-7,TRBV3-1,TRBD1,TGTGCCAGCAGCCAACCCTCGACAGGGAGTGCCTACGAGCAGTACTTC,CASSQPSTGSAYEQYF
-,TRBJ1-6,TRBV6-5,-,TGTGCCAGCAGTTACGGTCAGGCAGGTTCACCCCTCCACTTT,CASSYGQAGSPLHF
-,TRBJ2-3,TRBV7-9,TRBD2,TGTGCCAGCAGCTTACTAGCGGGGCCAATAAGCACAGATACGCAGTATTTT,CASSLLAGPISTDTQYF
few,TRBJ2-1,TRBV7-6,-,TGTGCCAGCAGCCGACACCTAGCCCCATTATTAGTCTACAATGAGCAGTTCTTC,CASSRHLAPLLVYNEQFF
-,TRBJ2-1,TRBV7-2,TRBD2,TGTGCCAGCAGCCCCACTCCTAGCGGGGGCAATGAGCAGTTCTTC,CASSPTPSGGNEQFF
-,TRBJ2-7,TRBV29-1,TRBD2,TGCAGCGTTGAGGAGCGGGGGCGCGACGAGCAGTACTTC,CSVEERGRDEQYF
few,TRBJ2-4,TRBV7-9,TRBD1,TGTGCCAGCAGCTCGTCCCGGGACAGGGCCAAAAACATTCAGTACTTC,CASSSSRDRAKNIQYF
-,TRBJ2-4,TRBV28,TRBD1,TGTGCCAGCAGCATACAGGGGAAGGGTAAAAACATTCAGTACTTC,CASSIQGKGKNIQYF
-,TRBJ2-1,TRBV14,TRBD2,TGTGCCAGCAGCCCCTACTTTAGCGGGAAGGATATAAATGAGCAGTTCTTC,CASSPYFSGKDINEQFF
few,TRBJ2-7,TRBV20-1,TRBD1,TGCAGTGCTAGAGATCCCCGGGACAGCTACGAGCAGTACTTC,CSARDPRDSYEQYF
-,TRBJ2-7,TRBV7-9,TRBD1,TGTGCCAGCAGCTTATACTTTCGGCAGGGGGCTTACGAGCAGTACTTC,CASSLYFRQGAYEQYF
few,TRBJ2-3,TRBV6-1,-,TGTGCCAGCAGTGAACTCGGACAACGCACAGATACGCAGTATTTT,CASSELGQRTDTQYF
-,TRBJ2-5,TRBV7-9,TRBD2,TGTGCCAGCAGCTTAGGGCGGGTAGCGGGTCCTCAAGAGACCCAGTACTTC,CASSLGRVAGPQETQYF
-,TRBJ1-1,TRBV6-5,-,TGTGCCAGCAGGGATGAGATGAACACTGAAGCTTTCTTT,CASRDEMNTEAFF
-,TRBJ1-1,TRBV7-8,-,TGTGCCAGCAGCTTACGAGAAGCGAACACTGAAGCTTTCTTT,CASSLREANTEAFF
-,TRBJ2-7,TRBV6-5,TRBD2,TGTGCCAGCACTTGGGGTCCTTCGGGAGGCGAGCAGTACTTC,CASTWGPSGGEQYF
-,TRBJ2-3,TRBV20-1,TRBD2,TGCAGTGCTAGATCCCCGGGACTAGCGGGAGGGTCTATAGATACGCAGTATTTT,CSARSPGLAGGSIDTQYF
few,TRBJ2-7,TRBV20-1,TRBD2,TGCAGTGCTCTAGCGGGAGCTGGCGAGCAGTACTTC,CSALAGAGEQYF
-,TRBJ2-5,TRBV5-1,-,TGCGCCAGCAGCTTGAGGAACGAGCAAGAGACCCAGTACTTC,CASSLRNEQETQYF
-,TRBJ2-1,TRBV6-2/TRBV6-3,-,TGTGCCAGCAGTTACCTGAGTCGGCCCTACAATGAGCAGTTCTTC,CASSYLSRPYNEQFF
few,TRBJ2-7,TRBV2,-,TGTGCCAGCAGTGAAGGGATGGGGGGATCGTTCTACGAGCAGTACTTC,CASSEGMGGSFYEQYF
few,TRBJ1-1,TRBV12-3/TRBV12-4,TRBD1,TGTGCCAGCAGGGGACAGCACACTGAAGCTTTCTTT,CASRGQHTEAFF
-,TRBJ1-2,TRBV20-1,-,TGCAGTGCTAGAGATGTGGCCGTTGGTGGCTACACCTTC,CSARDVAVGGYTF
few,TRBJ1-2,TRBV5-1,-,TGCGCCAGCAGCTTGGAACGGGGCGTTAACTATGGCTACACCTTC,CASSLERGVNYGYTF
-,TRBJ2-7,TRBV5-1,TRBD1,TGCGCCAGCAGCTTGGAGTTTTGGGATTACGGACAGGGCGACGAGCAGTACTTC,CASSLEFWDYGQGDEQYF
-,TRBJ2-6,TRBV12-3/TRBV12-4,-,TGTGCCAGCACCCTCGGGGGGCTAGACTCTGGGGCCAACGTCCTGACTTTC,CASTLGGLDSGANVLTF
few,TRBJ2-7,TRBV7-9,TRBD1,TGTGCCAGCAGCTTAGCGACAGGGGGCGCCGGGCTTTTCTACGAGCAGTACTTC,CASSLATGGAGLFYEQYF
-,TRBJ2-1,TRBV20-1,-,TGCAGTGCTAGAGGTCCCTCTCGGCGCCAAAATGAGCAGTTCTTC,CSARGPSRRQNEQFF